Below are 2 T cell receptor beta chains sequenced from a single sample in a study of blood T cells in healthy people across ages. Together with a sample-barcoded 5' primer, a J-beta primer mix was included in a second PCR lasting roughly 7 to 11 cycles. TCRdb passed the 5' RACE reads through MiXCR, listing each CDR3 protein once. Here the sample spans fewer than 2 million distinct CDR3 sequences, approximately 40% being singletons. Sample: blood. These receptors were taken from a human donor in good health.

This clonotype was counted between two and nine times. CDR3 in amino acids: CSARDNGAETQYF. DNA of the CDR3: TGCAGTGCTAGAGATAACGGAGCAGAGACCCAGTACTTC. V usage is TRBV20-1 and J usage is TRBJ2-5, with D unclear. V was cut by 0 bases and J by 4 bases, with 9 bases left in between. The CDR3 is made up of 13 amino acids. Germline CDR1 is DFQATT and CDR2 is SNEGSKA (reference sequence).

The J gene is TRBJ2-1, the V gene TRBV12-3 or TRBV12-4, with D perhaps matching TRBD2 (6 bases). V gave up 5 bases and J gave up 5 bases, with 16 bases separating them. The CDR3 has 15 residues. The CDR3 DNA is TGTGCCAGCAGTATGAGCGGGTCATCGGACAATGAGCAGTTCTTC. Protein: CASSMSGSSDNEQFF.